The 8 T cell receptor beta chains reported below all come from one sample, sequenced in a study of human T cells and chemical hapten exposure. One entry per CDR3 protein results from TCRdb running MiXCR on the RACE reads. The sample lists 340,000 or so distinct CDR3 sequences; about 7% were seen once. Time point of the sample: patch test 1, 2 weeks after DPC sensitization. Treatment noted: therapeutic diphenylcyclopropenone sensitization with weekly scalp DPC. The source was whole blood, collected in connection with sensitization to the hapten diphenylcyclopropenone (DPC). The source is a woman between 18 and 29 years old with alopecia areata. Some clones in this sample may be carry-over from other donors' samples.

This clonotype has just a few counts. The rearrangement joins TRBV6-2 or TRBV6-3 to TRBJ2-3, with D possibly matching TRBD1 (5 bases). The CDR3 is 15 residues long. In germline, CDR1 is MNHEY, CDR2 SVGEGT. V was shortened by 4 bases and J by 5 bases, with 16 bases between the two germline ends. DNA for the CDR3: TGTGCCAGCAGTTCTTTGGGGCCACGTAAAGATACGCAGTATTTT. Its protein is CASSSLGPRKDTQYF.

This clonotype was seen ten or more times. The gene calls are TRBV6-1 and TRBJ1-5, with D tentatively TRBD1 (5 bases). The CDR3 is 15 residues long. CDR1 and CDR2 (germline): MNHNS, SASEGT. Trimming removed 1 base at V and 0 bases at J, with 7 bases between. CDR3 coding DNA: TGTGCCAGCAGTGAAGGACAGACTAGCAATCAGCCCCAGCATTTT. Translation gives CASSEGQTSNQPQHF.

This clonotype was counted only a few times. This CDR3 reads CASSYYIDLTGTNTEAFF. The CDR3 DNA reads as TGTGCCAGCAGTTACTACATTGACCTGACAGGCACTAACACTGAAGCTTTCTTT. The chain has TRBV6-5 and TRBJ1-1; maybe TRBD1 (6 bases). The CDR3 is 18 residues long. The V gene lost 1 base and the J gene lost 2 bases, with 20 bases spanning the gap. The germline V gene has CDR1 MNHEY and CDR2 SVGAGI.

V gene TRBV4-2 combines with J gene TRBJ2-1; 7 positions agree with TRBD2. This CDR3 spans 17 amino acids. V lost 1 base and J lost 3; bases outside the gene matches: 9. Germline-derived CDR1 and CDR2 are LGHNA and YNFKEQ. The CDR3 reads CASSQGLRVAGYNEQFF. CDR3 in DNA: TGTGCCAGCAGCCAAGGGCTACGGGTAGCGGGCTACAATGAGCAGTTCTTC.

This clonotype was picked up one time. The chain is built from TRBV12-3 or TRBV12-4 and TRBJ1-2, with D uncertain. V was cut by 7 bases and J by 4 bases, with 13 bases left in between. This CDR3 spans 13 amino acids. This CDR3 is CASNQSHSYGYTF. CDR3 coding DNA: TGTGCCAGCAACCAGTCCCACTCCTATGGCTACACCTTC.

The chain links TRBV12-3 or TRBV12-4 to TRBJ1-2; D is possibly TRBD1 (6 bases). V lost 6 bases to trimming and J lost 8 bases, with 13 bases between them. The CDR3 extends over 12 amino acids. CDR3 residues: CASSPQGSGYTF. In DNA, the CDR3 is TGTGCCAGCAGCCCACAGGGAAGCGGCTACACCTTC.

This clonotype has a count of ten or more. V usage is TRBV5-5 and J usage is TRBJ1-1, with 12 bases identical to TRBD1. The junction had 15 bases not matched to a gene; V was cut back by 4 bases and J by 8 bases. The CDR3 sequence is 17 residues long. Germline-derived CDR1 and CDR2 are SGHKS and YYEKEE (reference sequence). CDR3 nucleotide sequence: TGTGCCAGCAGCCCCCATACCGGGACAGGGGGCCCAATGGAAGCTTTCTTT. Amino acid sequence: CASSPHTGTGGPMEAFF. Supplemented by reference TRBV5-5 and TRBJ1-1, the full variable domain reads DAGVTQSPTHLIKTRGQQVTLRCSPISGHKSVSWYQQVLGQGPQFIFQYYEKEERGRGNFPDRFSARQFPNYSSELNVNALLLGDSALYLCASSPHTGTGGPMEAFFGQGTRLTVV.

This clonotype appeared many times. CDR3 nucleotide sequence: TGTGCCAGCAGCTGGGTGGCGGGGGGCACAGATACGCAGTATTTT. It codes for CASSWVAGGTDTQYF. The rearrangement links TRBV7-2 to TRBJ2-3, with TRBD2 matching over 7 bases. Germline CDR1 reads SGHTA; CDR2 reads FQGNSA. V was pared by 4 bases and J by 1 base, with 5 bases of the junction left unmatched. The CDR3 spans 15 residues.